This is a list of T cell receptor beta chains from one sample in a study of memory CD4+ T cells and cytomegalovirus serostatus. The table came from immunoSEQ multiplex PCR; TCRdb's copy has only in-frame clones and leaves some out. The repertoire includes about 53,000 clones, roughly 81% of them detected once, and around 1% sits in the top ten. Sequencing was performed on memory CD4+ T cells from blood. All receptors come from an adult in good health and CMV-seronegative. The CDR3 runs from the conserved cysteine through the conserved F or W. D genes are given only for firm matches. The size of a clone is reported for some rows only, either as once, few or many, or as a class for expanded clones.

TRBJ1-1 | TRBV7-2 | TRBD1 | - | TGTGCCAGCAGCGCAGGACAGGGGAACACTGAAGCTTTCTTT | CASSAGQGNTEAFF
TRBJ1-1 | TRBV2 | - | - | TGTGCCAGCAGTCTACTAGAGAACACTGAAGCTTTCTTT | CASSLLENTEAFF
TRBJ2-7 | TRBV6-5 | TRBD1 | - | TGTGCCAGCAGTCCAATCTGGGACAGGTCCTACGAGCAGTACTTC | CASSPIWDRSYEQYF
TRBJ2-2 | TRBV27 | - | once | TGTGCCAGCCGTTCATCCACTGGAGGCACCGGGGAGCTGTTTTTT | CASRSSTGGTGELFF
TRBJ2-3 | TRBV9 | TRBD2 | - | TGTGCCAGCAGCAAGTCTAGCGGGAGGGTGACAGATACGCAGTATTTT | CASSKSSGRVTDTQYF
TRBJ1-1 | TRBV15 | TRBD1 | - | TGTGCCACCAGCGGACAGGCCGTGGGGACTGAAGCTTTCTTT | CATSGQAVGTEAFF
TRBJ2-1 | TRBV7-2 | - | few | TGTGCCAGCAGCTTAGGACATAGCTCCTACAATGAGCAGTTCTTC | CASSLGHSSYNEQFF
TRBJ1-1 | TRBV7-2 | - | - | TGTGCCAGCAGCTTAATCAGTGAAGCTTTCTTT | CASSLISEAFF
TRBJ2-1 | TRBV4-1 | TRBD2 | - | TGCGCCAGCAGCCTCGGGACTAGCGGGAGGGCCGTGAATGAGCAGTTCTTC | CASSLGTSGRAVNEQFF
TRBJ1-1 | TRBV19 | - | - | TGTGCCAGTAGTCTCGTACCTAGGGGAAACACTGAAGCTTTCTTT | CASSLVPRGNTEAFF
TRBJ2-3 | TRBV29-1 | TRBD1 | - | TGCAGCGCGATCCCGGCAGGGGGAAGCACAGATACGCAGTATTTT | CSAIPAGGSTDTQYF
TRBJ1-2 | TRBV6-5 | - | - | TGTGCCAGCACCCGGGACGGAACTAACTATGGCTACACCTTC | CASTRDGTNYGYTF
TRBJ1-2 | TRBV5-1 | - | - | TGCGCCAGCAGTCCAGGAGTAAACTATGGCTACACCTTC | CASSPGVNYGYTF
TRBJ1-1 | TRBV5-1 | - | few | TGCGCCAGCATCCTGAGGAAGGGCACTGAAGCTTTCTTT | CASILRKGTEAFF
TRBJ2-5 | TRBV28 | - | - | TGTGCCAGCAGTTTTTTGGCCCCAGCGGCCCAGTACTTC | CASSFLAPAAQYF
TRBJ2-3 | TRBV12-5 | TRBD2 | once | TGTGCTAGTGGTAAACAACTAGCGGGAGCAGGAGATACGCAGTATTTT | CASGKQLAGAGDTQYF
TRBJ2-2 | TRBV11-3 | TRBD2 | - | TGTGCCAGCAGCAGGACTAGCGGGATTGGCACCGGGGAGCTGTTTTTT | CASSRTSGIGTGELFF
TRBJ2-1 | TRBV7-9 | TRBD2 | - | TGTGCCAGCAGTCTAGCGGGCCGCTCCTACAATGAGCAGTTCTTC | CASSLAGRSYNEQFF
TRBJ2-5 | TRBV7-9 | TRBD1 | - | TGTGCCAGCAGAAGGGACAGGGTGGAGACCCAGTACTTC | CASRRDRVETQYF
TRBJ2-5 | TRBV19 | TRBD1 | - | TGTGCCAGTAGTAGACGACAGGGACCAGAGACCCAGTACTTC | CASSRRQGPETQYF
TRBJ2-2 | TRBV9 | - | - | TGTGCCAGCAGCGTTTTCGGGGGCGGCACCGGGGAGCTGTTTTTT | CASSVFGGGTGELFF
TRBJ2-1 | TRBV29-1 | - | - | TGCAGCGCGGGGGCGAGCTCCTACAATGAGCAGTTCTTC | CSAGASSYNEQFF
TRBJ1-2 | TRBV25-1 | TRBD1 | - | TGTGCCAGCAGTTACCGGGACAGCAAACTGAAACTATATGGCTACACCTTC | CASSYRDSKLKLYGYTF
TRBJ1-1 | TRBV27 | - | - | TGTGCCAGCAGATCGGCAGAGCTGAACACTGAAGCTTTCTTT | CASRSAELNTEAFF
TRBJ2-3 | TRBV19 | - | once | TGTGCCAGTAGTCTGGACTTCACAGATACGCAGTATTTT | CASSLDFTDTQYF
TRBJ2-3 | TRBV5-1 | TRBD1 | - | TGCGCCAGCAGCATCGGGACAGCCCTTTCAGATACGCAGTATTTT | CASSIGTALSDTQYF
TRBJ2-5 | TRBV6-5 | TRBD1 | few | TGTGCCAGCAGGGACAGGGTCCAAGAGACCCAGTACTTC | CASRDRVQETQYF
TRBJ2-5 | TRBV5-5 | TRBD2 | - | TGTGCCAGCAGCTTGGCCATCTTCCTTAGACTAGCGGAAGAAGAGACCCAGTACTTC | CASSLAIFLRLAEEETQYF
TRBJ2-7 | TRBV28 | TRBD1 | - | TGTGCCAGCAGTTCCCCATTTGACAGGGCGCGCTACGAGCAGTACTTC | CASSSPFDRARYEQYF
TRBJ1-3 | TRBV11-3 | - | few | TGTGCCAGCAGCTTAGTAACCCCGGGACCGTGGGACTCTGGAAACACCATATATTTT | CASSLVTPGPWDSGNTIYF
TRBJ2-7 | TRBV6-5 | TRBD1 | - | TGTGCCAGCAGCCGGACAGGGAGAGCCTACGAGCAGTACTTC | CASSRTGRAYEQYF
TRBJ2-2 | TRBV6-1 | - | - | TGTGCCAGCAGATATGCTGAGACTACCGGGGAGCTGTTTTTT | CASRYAETTGELFF
TRBJ1-4 | TRBV5-6 | TRBD1 | - | TGTGCCAGCATTTCCGCCTCGTTACAGGGGATAGGTGAAAAACTGTTTTTT | CASISASLQGIGEKLFF
TRBJ2-1 | TRBV9 | - | - | TGTGCCAGCAGCGTAGGTGGGGGTTCCTACAATGAGCAGTTCTTC | CASSVGGGSYNEQFF
TRBJ2-7 | TRBV5-6 | - | - | TGTGCCAGCAGCAGGGGTGGGGTAACCTACGAGCAGTACTTC | CASSRGGVTYEQYF
TRBJ2-3 | TRBV6-4 | - | - | TGTGCCAGCAGTCTAGAACAGTCCGCAGATACGCAGTATTTT | CASSLEQSADTQYF
TRBJ2-2 | TRBV11-2 | - | - | TGTGCCAGCAGCTGGGGGGTCACCGGGGAGCTGTTTTTT | CASSWGVTGELFF
TRBJ2-1 | TRBV27 | - | once | TGTGCCAGCAGTTACCGATTGGGCGGGGCCTACAATGAGCAGTTCTTC | CASSYRLGGAYNEQFF
TRBJ1-2 | TRBV30 | - | few | TGTGCCTGGAAAAGAGGCAGCCGCTATGGCTACACCTTC | CAWKRGSRYGYTF
TRBJ2-3 | TRBV18 | - | - | TGTGCCAGCTCACCACCGGTAGGGGCTGATACGCAGTATTTT | CASSPPVGADTQYF
TRBJ1-1 | TRBV6-5 | TRBD1 | - | TGTGCCAGCAGACGGAAGGGACAGGGGAACACTGAAGCTTTCTTT | CASRRKGQGNTEAFF
TRBJ2-6 | TRBV4-2 | TRBD1 | few | TGTGCCAGCAGCCAAGCCCACACGACAGGGGATGGGGCCAACGTCCTGACTTTC | CASSQAHTTGDGANVLTF
TRBJ2-5 | TRBV7-2 | - | - | TGTGCCAGCAGCTTAAGCCCACAAGAGACCCAGTACTTC | CASSLSPQETQYF
TRBJ1-2 | TRBV9 | - | - | TGTGCCAGCAGCGTAGCCCCTGGGGCAGACTATGGCTACACCTTC | CASSVAPGADYGYTF
TRBJ1-4 | TRBV7-8 | - | - | TGTGCCAGCAGCTTAGGGTGGGCAGATAATGAAAAACTGTTTTTT | CASSLGWADNEKLFF
TRBJ2-3 | TRBV28 | TRBD2 | - | TGTGCCAGCAGTCCCTTCGGAATCGGGGGGTCAGATACGCAGTATTTT | CASSPFGIGGSDTQYF
TRBJ2-7 | TRBV30 | - | - | TGTGCCTGGAGGGACAGCCAAAAACTCTACGAGCAGTACTTC | CAWRDSQKLYEQYF
TRBJ1-4 | TRBV7-9 | - | - | TGTGCCAGCAGGCCCGGGAGAAAAAGGCTGTTTTTT | CASRPGRKRLFF
TRBJ2-2 | TRBV5-4 | - | - | TGTGCCAGCAGCCAGTTATCCCAGAACACCGGGGAGCTGTTTTTT | CASSQLSQNTGELFF
TRBJ2-7 | TRBV28 | - | - | TGTGCCAGTAAGCTGTCCCAACTAGACACAGGAGTTTACGAGCAGTACTTC | CASKLSQLDTGVYEQYF
TRBJ1-1 | TRBV7-9 | - | once | TGTGCCAGCAGCTTAGCCCGGGGAGCGGGGAACACTGAAGCTTTCTTT | CASSLARGAGNTEAFF
TRBJ1-1 | TRBV5-1 | - | - | TGCGCCAGCAGCTTTGATCCGGGGGGCGGGGGCACTGAAGCTTTCTTT | CASSFDPGGGGTEAFF
TRBJ1-1 | TRBV10-2 | - | - | TGCGCCAGCACCGGGACAAGGAACACTGAAGCTTTCTTT | CASTGTRNTEAFF
TRBJ2-5 | TRBV5-5 | TRBD1 | medium-sized | TGTGCCAGCAGCCCGGACAGGGGTAGGAAGACCCAGTACTTC | CASSPDRGRKTQYF
TRBJ2-5 | TRBV11-2 | TRBD1 | - | TGTGCCAGCAGCGACCTCCGGACAGGGCGAGAGACCCAGTACTTC | CASSDLRTGRETQYF